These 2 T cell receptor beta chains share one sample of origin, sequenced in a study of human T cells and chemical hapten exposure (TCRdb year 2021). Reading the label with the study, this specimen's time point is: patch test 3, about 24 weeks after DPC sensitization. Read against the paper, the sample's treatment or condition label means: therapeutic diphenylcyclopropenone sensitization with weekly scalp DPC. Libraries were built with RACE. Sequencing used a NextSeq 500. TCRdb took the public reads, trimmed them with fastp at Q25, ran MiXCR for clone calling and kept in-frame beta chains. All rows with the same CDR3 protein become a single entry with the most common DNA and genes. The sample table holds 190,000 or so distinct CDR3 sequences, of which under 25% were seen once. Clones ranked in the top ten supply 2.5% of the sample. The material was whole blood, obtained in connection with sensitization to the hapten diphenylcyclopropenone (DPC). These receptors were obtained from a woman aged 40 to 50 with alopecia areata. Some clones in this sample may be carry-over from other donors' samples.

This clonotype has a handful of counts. The CDR3 nucleotides read TGTGCCAGCAGTTTAAGCTCAGGAGGCGAAAAACTGTTTTTT. Encoded protein: CASSLSSGGEKLFF. The genes are TRBV12-3 or TRBV12-4 and TRBJ1-4; D gene unclear. The V end was cut by 2 bases, the J end by 8 bases, with 12 bases between. CDR3 length equals 14 residues.

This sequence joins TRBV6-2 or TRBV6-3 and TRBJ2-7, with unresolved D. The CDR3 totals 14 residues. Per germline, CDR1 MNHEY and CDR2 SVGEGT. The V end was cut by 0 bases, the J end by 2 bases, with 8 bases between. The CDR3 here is CASSYSTQTYEQYF. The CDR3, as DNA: TGTGCCAGCAGTTACTCGACCCAGACCTACGAGCAGTACTTC.